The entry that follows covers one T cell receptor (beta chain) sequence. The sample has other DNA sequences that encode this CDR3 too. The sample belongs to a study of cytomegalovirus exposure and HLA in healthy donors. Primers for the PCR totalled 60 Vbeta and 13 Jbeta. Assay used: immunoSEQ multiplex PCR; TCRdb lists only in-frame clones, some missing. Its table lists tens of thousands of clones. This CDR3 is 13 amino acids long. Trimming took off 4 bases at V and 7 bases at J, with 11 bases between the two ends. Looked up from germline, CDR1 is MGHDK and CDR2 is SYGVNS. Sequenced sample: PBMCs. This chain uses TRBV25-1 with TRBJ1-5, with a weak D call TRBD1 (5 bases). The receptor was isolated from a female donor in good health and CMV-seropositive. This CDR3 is CASSGQGGQPQHF. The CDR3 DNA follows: TGTGCCAGCAGTGGGCAGGGCGGACAGCCCCAGCATTTT.